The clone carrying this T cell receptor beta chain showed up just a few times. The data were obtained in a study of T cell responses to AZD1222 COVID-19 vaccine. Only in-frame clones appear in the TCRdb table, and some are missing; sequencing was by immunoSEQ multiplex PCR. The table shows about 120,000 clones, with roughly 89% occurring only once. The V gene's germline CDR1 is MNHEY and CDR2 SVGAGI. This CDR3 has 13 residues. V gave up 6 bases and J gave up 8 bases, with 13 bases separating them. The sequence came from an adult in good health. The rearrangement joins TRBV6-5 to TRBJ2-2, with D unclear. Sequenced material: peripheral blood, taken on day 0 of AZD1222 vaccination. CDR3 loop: CASSLRRFGELFF. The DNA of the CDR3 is TGTGCCAGCAGCCTTCGACGGTTTGGGGAGCTGTTTTTT.